Each of the 21 T cell receptor beta chains below was sequenced from the same sample in a study of CD8 T cells in Susac syndrome. Random hexamers primed reverse transcription of 0.5 to 1 ug RNA. A single record per CDR3 protein comes from TCRdb applying MiXCR to the immunoSEQ multiplex PCR reads. The repertoire consists of some 120,000 distinct CDR3 sequences, with about 93% occurring once and the leading ten covering roughly 0.15%. The sample consisted of CD4+ T cells from PBMCs. The source of these receptors is a human donor in good health.

This chain connects TRBV10-3 to TRBJ2-7, with 8 positions matching TRBD1. CDR1 ENHRY and CDR2 SYGVKD come from the germline V gene. The CDR3 is made up of 13 amino acids. V lost 7 bases to trimming and J lost 1 base; unmatched junction nucleotides: 3. DNA of the CDR3: TGTGCCATCATGAGGACAGGGTCCTACGAGCAGTACTTC. Protein: CAIMRTGSYEQYF.

The chain links TRBV4-3 to TRBJ2-7; TRBD2 aligns across 10 bases. J lost 7 bases, V lost 1 base, and 10 bases had no gene match. This CDR3 contains 16 residues. Germline CDR1 and CDR2: LGHNA and YSLEER. The CDR3 sequence is CASSQAGLAGAEEQYF. In nucleotides, the CDR3 is TGCGCCAGCAGCCAAGCTGGGCTAGCGGGAGCCGAGGAGCAGTACTTC.

The chain recombines TRBV29-1 with TRBJ1-1, with 7 bases aligning to TRBD1. J was trimmed by 11 bases and V by 0 bases; bases with no gene match: 6. The germline CDR1 and CDR2 sequences are SQVTM and ANQGSEA. This CDR3 is built from 12 residues. CDR3 nucleotides: TGCAGCGTTGAAGACGGACAGGTTTGGGCTTTCTTT. Translated, it gives CSVEDGQVWAFF.

This chain joins TRBV5-1 and TRBJ1-2; TRBD1 matches 7 bases. Germline V lookup: CDR1 SGHRS, CDR2 YFSETQ. The J segment lost 8 bases and the V segment lost 0 bases, leaving 4 bases of the junction unmatched. The CDR3 extends over 13 amino acids. CDR3 nucleotides: TGCGCCAGCAGCTTGGAAGGGGGCAGGGGCTACACCTTC. It is translated as CASSLEGGRGYTF. The full variable domain, with the rest looked up from reference TRBV5-1 and TRBJ1-2, is KAGVTQTPRYLIKTRGQQVTLSCSPISGHRSVSWYQQTPGQGLQFLFEYFSETQRNKGNFPGRFSGRQFSNSRSEMNVSTLELGDSALYLCASSLEGGRGYTFGSGTRLTVV.

The chain carries TRBV7-2 and TRBJ1-4; TRBD1 is a possible D gene (6 bases). CDR1 and CDR2 from the germline V gene are SGHTA and FQGNSA. CDR3 length equals 15 residues. V shed 2 bases and J shed 5 bases, with 12 bases lying between them. The CDR3 bases are TGTGCCAGCAGCTTACCAGACAGGTTGAATGAAAAACTGTTTTTT. Its translation is CASSLPDRLNEKLFF.

The J gene is TRBJ1-1, the V gene TRBV18, with D possibly TRBD1 on 6 matching bases. Germline lookup yields CDR1 KGHSH and CDR2 LQKENI. The germline V and J ends were trimmed by 5 bases and 3 bases, with 10 bases remaining between them. The CDR3 extends over 13 amino acids. This chain's CDR3 is CASSIEGDTEAFF. The CDR3, as DNA: TGTGCCAGCTCAATCGAGGGGGACACTGAAGCTTTCTTT.

This chain joins TRBV6-2 or TRBV6-3 and TRBJ1-6; the match to TRBD1 covers 8 bases. Germline V gene lookup returns CDR1 MNHEY and CDR2 SVGEGT. This CDR3 has 16 residues. With V trimmed by 2 bases and J by 8 bases, 8 bases remained unmatched. CDR3 residues: CASSYVRGQIDSPLHF. In DNA form, the CDR3 reads TGTGCCAGCAGTTACGTCAGGGGGCAGATAGATTCACCCCTCCACTTT.

J is TRBJ2-1 and V is TRBV7-2, with D unresolved. This CDR3 region has 18 residues. The V end was cut by 1 base, the J end by 1 base, with 17 bases between. Germline values: CDR1 SGHTA, CDR2 FQGNSA. The CDR3 sequence is CASSLVVDAIRSYNEQFF. The CDR3 DNA reads TGTGCCAGCAGCTTAGTCGTGGACGCAATACGGTCCTACAATGAGCAGTTCTTC.

The rearrangement uses TRBV7-6 and TRBJ2-5; D is perhaps TRBD2 (6 bases). CDR1 is SGHVS, CDR2 FNYEAQ, per germline. This CDR3 has 17 residues. Deletions cut 2 bases from V and 1 base from J, with 17 bases between. CDR3 in DNA: TGTGCCAGCAGCTTAATTGCCGGGGGACTGGGCCAAGAGACCCAGTACTTC. It translates to CASSLIAGGLGQETQYF.

This clonotype was recorded only once. This rearrangement joins TRBV2 to TRBJ1-4; 7 nucleotides align to TRBD1. The junction had 9 bases not matched to a gene; V was cut back by 4 bases and J by 7 bases. Germline values: CDR1 SNHLY, CDR2 FYNNEI. The CDR3 is 15 amino acids. The CDR3 is CASSGDQGDFEKLFF. For the CDR3, the DNA is TGTGCCAGCAGTGGAGATCAGGGGGACTTTGAAAAACTGTTTTTT.

This clonotype was seen just once. This chain connects TRBV25-1 to TRBJ2-7; 9 bases align to TRBD2. The J segment lost 6 bases and the V segment lost 3 bases, leaving 9 bases of the junction unmatched. Germline lookup yields CDR1 MGHDK and CDR2 SYGVNS. The CDR3 loop spans 15 amino acids. This CDR3 is CASSDSLAGVGEQYF. The CDR3 DNA follows: TGTGCCAGCAGTGACTCCTTAGCGGGAGTCGGCGAGCAGTACTTC.

The chain recombines TRBV5-4 with TRBJ2-1; TRBD2 agrees at 11 bases. This CDR3 is built from 15 residues. The V gene end was trimmed by 5 bases and the J gene end by 8 bases; junction bases not matched to a gene: 9. Germline assignment: CDR1 SGHNT and CDR2 YYREEE (reference sequence). Here the CDR3 reads CASSKTSGISDEQFF. The DNA of the CDR3 is TGTGCCAGCAGTAAGACTAGCGGGATAAGTGATGAGCAGTTCTTC. The whole variable domain, filled in from reference TRBV5-4 and TRBJ2-1, reads ETGVTQSPTHLIKTRGQQVTLRCSSQSGHNTVSWYQQALGQGPQFIFQYYREEENGRGNFPPRFSGLQFPNYSSELNVNALELDDSALYLCASSKTSGISDEQFFGPGTRLTVL.

The chain couples TRBV6-5 to TRBJ2-2, with D unclear. Germline CDR1 reads MNHEY; CDR2 reads SVGAGI. This CDR3 region has 14 residues. Deletions cut 7 bases from V and 3 bases from J, with 12 bases between. This chain's CDR3 is CASIKTVDTGELFF. CDR3 DNA sequence: TGTGCCAGCATAAAAACGGTGGACACCGGGGAGCTGTTTTTT.

This clonotype has a single count. The chain combines TRBV11-2 with TRBJ2-2, with 10 bases matching TRBD1. The J segment lost 4 bases and the V segment lost 6 bases, leaving 2 bases of the junction unmatched. Per germline, CDR1 SGHAT and CDR2 FQNNGV. CDR3 length: 14 amino acids. Written as DNA, the CDR3 is TGTGCCAGCAGGCGGACAGGGGGCACCGGGGAGCTGTTTTTT. Protein sequence: CASRRTGGTGELFF.

The V gene is TRBV7-2, the J gene TRBJ1-1; D is perhaps TRBD1 (5 bases). Per the germline V gene, CDR1 is SGHTA and CDR2 is FQGNSA. The V end was cut by 2 bases, the J end by 0 bases, with 10 bases between. This CDR3 is 15 amino acids long. CDR3: CASSLQGRMNTEAFF. The CDR3 DNA is TGTGCCAGCAGCTTACAGGGCAGGATGAACACTGAAGCTTTCTTT.

This clonotype was counted only a few times. The CDR3 DNA sequence: TGCGCCAGCAGCTTAAACTACGGGGGTTACAATGAGCAGTTCTTC. It encodes CASSLNYGGYNEQFF. This chain joins TRBV5-1 and TRBJ2-1; maybe TRBD2 (6 bases). The germline V gene encodes CDR1 SGHRS and CDR2 YFSETQ. The V gene lost 2 bases and the J gene lost 4 bases, with 13 bases spanning the gap. The CDR3 has 15 amino acids.

The genes are TRBV14 and TRBJ2-1; perhaps TRBD2 as D (5 bases). Trimming left V 4 bases short and J 3 bases short, with 16 bases between. Germline V gene sequence: CDR1 SGHDN, CDR2 FVKESK. The CDR3 has 16 residues. The CDR3 spells CASSPKWERYYNEQFF. The DNA of the CDR3 is TGTGCCAGCAGCCCCAAATGGGAGCGGTACTACAATGAGCAGTTCTTC.

The rearrangement joins TRBV15 to TRBJ2-1; D remains unclear. Looked up from germline, CDR1 is LNHNV and CDR2 is YYDKDF (reference sequence). Trimming removed 3 bases at V and 1 base at J, with 7 bases between. The CDR3 contains 14 residues. CDR3 amino acids: CATSSPRSYNEQFF. In nucleotides, the CDR3 is TGTGCCACCAGCAGCCCTAGGTCCTACAATGAGCAGTTCTTC.

The chain couples TRBV29-1 to TRBJ2-1; tentatively, D is TRBD1 (7 bases). Between the trimmed V and J ends, which lost 7 bases and 1 base, there was a span of 26 bases. This CDR3 is 18 amino acids long. CDR1 and CDR2 (germline): SQVTM, ANQGSEA. The CDR3 sequence: CSAARGTARLQSYNEQFF. Here the CDR3 DNA reads TGCAGCGCAGCTCGCGGGACAGCTAGACTCCAGTCCTACAATGAGCAGTTCTTC.

The chain joins TRBV18 to TRBJ2-7, with TRBD2 as a possible D gene (6 bases). CDR1 and CDR2 (germline): KGHSH, LQKENI. CDR3 length equals 15 residues. V gave up 6 bases and J gave up 2 bases, with 17 bases separating them. The CDR3 nucleotides are TGTGCCAGCTCGCCAGGCGGGGCCCCGGCCTACGAGCAGTACTTC. Translation gives CASSPGGAPAYEQYF.

This chain joins TRBV6-2 or TRBV6-3 and TRBJ1-5; D ambiguous. The CDR3 loop spans 14 amino acids. V was cut by 5 bases and J by 1 base, with 9 bases left in between. CDR1 and CDR2 (germline): MNHEY, SVGEGT. CDR3 region: CASSHPDSNQPQHF. CDR3 coding DNA: TGTGCCAGCAGTCACCCGGACAGCAATCAGCCCCAGCATTTT.